Listed below are T cell receptor beta chains from one sample, sequenced in a study of T cells after yellow fever vaccination. TCRdb re-derived calls from the 5' RACE reads in MiXCR, one entry per CDR3 protein. The table has around 610,000 distinct CDR3 sequences, approximately 13% seen once; the top ten hold roughly 13%. Sequencing was performed on PBMCs, taken on the day of the yellow fever booster vaccination. Source of these receptors: a man aged 25 to 45 who received the YFV17D yellow fever vaccine. Each CDR3 is given with its conserved first and last residue. Fields, in order: CDR3 length, J gene, V gene, D gene, clone size, CDR3 DNA, CDR3 protein. A D gene is named only where the DNA matches it firmly. Rows may omit the clone size; those that give it use once, few, many or a size class.

12 TRBJ2-2 TRBV7-6 . . TGTGCCAGCAGCCCCCTCCACGGGGAGCTGTTTTTT CASSPLHGELFF
15 TRBJ2-5 TRBV6-1 TRBD2 . TGTGCCAGCACCTATAGCGGGAGAGTGGGAGAGACCCAGTACTTC CASTYSGRVGETQYF
14 TRBJ1-1 TRBV3-1 . . TGTGCCAGCAGCCAAGGACAGCAGAGTACTGAAGCTTTCTTT CASSQGQQSTEAFF
13 TRBJ2-7 TRBV7-2 . . TGTGCCAGCAGCGTCCAGGACCCCTACGAGCAGTACTTC CASSVQDPYEQYF
16 TRBJ2-1 TRBV11-2 . few TGTGCCAGCAGCAGCACCAGGGGCGACTCCTACAATGAGCAGTTCTTC CASSSTRGDSYNEQFF
12 TRBJ1-2 TRBV29-1 . few TGCAGCGTTACGGAGGGAAACTATGGCTACACCTTC CSVTEGNYGYTF
18 TRBJ2-5 TRBV4-2 . many TGTGCCAGCAGCCAAGATATGTACGTGGCTAGCAGACAAGAGACCCAGTACTTC CASSQDMYVASRQETQYF
13 TRBJ2-5 TRBV18 . few TGTGCCAGCTCAGTCTTGGCGGAAGAGACCCAGTACTTC CASSVLAEETQYF
16 TRBJ1-2 TRBV9 . . TGTGCCAGCAGCGTAGCAGACACGACAATTGACTATGGCTACACCTTC CASSVADTTIDYGYTF
14 TRBJ2-1 TRBV20-1 TRBD2 . TGCAGTGCCCCCGGACTAGCGGTTAACAATGAGCAGTTCTTC CSAPGLAVNNEQFF
17 TRBJ1-2 TRBV6-5 TRBD1 few TGTGCCAGCAGTTACTCTCTGTCGACAGGGAGGCACTATGGCTACACCTTC CASSYSLSTGRHYGYTF
15 TRBJ2-1 TRBV7-2 TRBD1 . TGTGCCAGCAGTTACGACAGGGCGAGATACAATGAGCAGTTCTTC CASSYDRARYNEQFF
15 TRBJ1-6 TRBV4-3 . . TGCGCCAGCAGCCAAGATACAGGCCGGGGTTCACCCCTCCACTTT CASSQDTGRGSPLHF
15 TRBJ2-1 TRBV5-1 . many TGCGCCAGCAGCCTCGGGGTTAGTCCTTCCAATGAGCAGTTCTTC CASSLGVSPSNEQFF
17 TRBJ1-2 TRBV7-9 TRBD1 few TGTGCCAGCAGCTCTTGGCCGAGCGACAGGGACGGCTATGGCTACACCTTC CASSSWPSDRDGYGYTF
15 TRBJ2-1 TRBV6-1 TRBD2 . TGTGCCAGCAGTCCGGGACTAGCGGGAGGGAATGCGCAGTTCTTC CASSPGLAGGNAQFF
14 TRBJ2-1 TRBV10-3 TRBD1 . TGTGCCACCTCAGACAGGGGGCGCAATAATGAGCAGTTCTTC CATSDRGRNNEQFF
18 TRBJ2-1 TRBV24-1 TRBD1 . TGTGCCACCAGTGATTTCGCCGGGACAGGCCACCACCTCAATGAGCAGTTCTTC CATSDFAGTGHHLNEQFF
13 TRBJ2-2 TRBV29-1 . few TGCAGCGTTGCCTTTAGGCTCACCGGGGAGCTGTTTTTT CSVAFRLTGELFF
13 TRBJ2-1 TRBV3-1 . . TGTGCCAGCAGCCAACAACTAGTTCCTGAGCAGTTCTTC CASSQQLVPEQFF
15 TRBJ1-1 TRBV29-1 TRBD1 few TGCAGCGTGAGGACAGGCCATCAACTGAACACTGAAGCTTTCTTT CSVRTGHQLNTEAFF
15 TRBJ2-7 TRBV7-6 . few TGTGCCAGCAGCTTAGCTCCTTTAGGTTCTGTCGAGCAGTACTTC CASSLAPLGSVEQYF
18 TRBJ2-1 TRBV4-3 TRBD1 . TGCGCCAGCAGCCAAACAGGGGGCCTAATAAGCTCCTACAATGAGCAGTTCTTC CASSQTGGLISSYNEQFF
12 TRBJ1-2 TRBV20-1 . few TGCAGTGCCCCCGGGACGGACTCGGGAAGCCCCTTC CSAPGTDSGSPF
14 TRBJ2-7 TRBV20-1 TRBD2 few TGCAGTGCTAGCTTGTCGGGAGGGTACGACGAGCAGTACTTC CSASLSGGYDEQYF
16 TRBJ2-7 TRBV6-5 . . TGTGCCAGCAGTTACGGGTGGGGGTCAGGCTCCTACGAGCAGTACTTC CASSYGWGSGSYEQYF
16 TRBJ2-7 TRBV7-2 . few TGTGCCAGCAGCTTAGAGGGCAGCTTACCCTCCTACGAGCAGTACTTC CASSLEGSLPSYEQYF
14 TRBJ2-1 TRBV18 TRBD1 . TGTGCCAGCTCACCGCGACAGGGCCGGGATGAGCAGTTCTTC CASSPRQGRDEQFF
19 TRBJ1-5 TRBV28 . few TGTGCCAGCAGCCATCGTATCGGGACATCTCCCCATGGGAATCAGCCCCAGCATTTT CASSHRIGTSPHGNQPQHF
14 TRBJ1-4 TRBV28 TRBD1 few TGTGCCAGCAGCTCCGGGACAGGTCGTGAAAAACTGTTTTTT CASSSGTGREKLFF
15 TRBJ2-3 TRBV20-1 . . TGCAGTGCCTACCCCCTTAGTATCAGCACAGATACGCAGTATTTT CSAYPLSISTDTQYF
14 TRBJ2-5 TRBV7-9 . few TGTGCCAGCACTTCATTCGTAGCGGAAGAGACCCAGTACTTC CASTSFVAEETQYF
15 TRBJ2-7 TRBV5-1 TRBD1 few TGCGCCAGCAGCCCGGACAGGGGGGGCTCCTACGAGCAGTACTTC CASSPDRGGSYEQYF
14 TRBJ2-7 TRBV12-3/TRBV12-4 TRBD1 . TGTGCCAGCAGGTACACCGGGACAGTTGACGAGCAGTACTTC CASRYTGTVDEQYF
13 TRBJ1-6 TRBV5-1 TRBD1 . TGCGCCAGCAGCTTGACAGGGGATGGACCCCTCCACTTT CASSLTGDGPLHF
15 TRBJ1-6 TRBV5-1 . few TGCGCCAGCAGCTGGGGGCAAACCTATAATTCACCCCTCCACTTT CASSWGQTYNSPLHF
13 TRBJ2-1 TRBV9 . . TGTGCCAGCAGCGGTCTGGGGGGCAATGAGCAGTTCTTC CASSGLGGNEQFF
14 TRBJ2-7 TRBV9 . few TGTGCCAGCAGCCAGAGACAGACTAACTACGAGCAGTACTTC CASSQRQTNYEQYF
16 TRBJ2-5 TRBV7-3 TRBD1 . TGTGCCAGCAGCTCCCTGGACAGGGGGTTGGAAGAGACCCAGTACTTC CASSSLDRGLEETQYF
15 TRBJ2-2 TRBV12-3/TRBV12-4 . . TGTGCCAGCAGTTTGCACCGCGCGAACACCGGGGAGCTGTTTTTT CASSLHRANTGELFF
13 TRBJ1-1 TRBV29-1 . few TGCAGCGCTATAGGACATCCGAACACTGAAGCTTTCTTT CSAIGHPNTEAFF
19 TRBJ2-1 TRBV29-1 . . TGCAGCGGTTTTGGGGGGCTTGAGGCTAGCGGAGACTCCTACAATGAGCAGTTCTTC CSGFGGLEASGDSYNEQFF
13 TRBJ2-7 TRBV20-1 . . TGCAGTGCCAACCCGGGGGACTCCTACGAGCAGTACTTC CSANPGDSYEQYF